This T cell receptor (beta chain) is drawn from a study of T cell changes during pregnancy in multiple sclerosis. The CDR3 has 16 amino acids. Germline V lookup: CDR1 SGHTA, CDR2 FQGTGA. V was trimmed by 1 base and J by 2 bases, leaving 12 bases between them. Assay: immunoSEQ multiplex PCR; the TCRdb copy retains only in-frame clones and omits some. The sample shows tens of thousands of clones, about 92% of them seen only once. The chain recombines TRBV7-3 with TRBJ2-1, with a tentative D call TRBD1 (6 bases). The sample here was peripheral blood, taken in the third trimester of pregnancy. The receptor's source is a female donor with multiple sclerosis, enrolled in a pregnancy study. The CDR3 sequence: CASSLNTGTPYNEQFF. The CDR3 nucleotides read TGTGCCAGCAGCTTAAATACAGGGACCCCCTACAATGAGCAGTTCTTC.